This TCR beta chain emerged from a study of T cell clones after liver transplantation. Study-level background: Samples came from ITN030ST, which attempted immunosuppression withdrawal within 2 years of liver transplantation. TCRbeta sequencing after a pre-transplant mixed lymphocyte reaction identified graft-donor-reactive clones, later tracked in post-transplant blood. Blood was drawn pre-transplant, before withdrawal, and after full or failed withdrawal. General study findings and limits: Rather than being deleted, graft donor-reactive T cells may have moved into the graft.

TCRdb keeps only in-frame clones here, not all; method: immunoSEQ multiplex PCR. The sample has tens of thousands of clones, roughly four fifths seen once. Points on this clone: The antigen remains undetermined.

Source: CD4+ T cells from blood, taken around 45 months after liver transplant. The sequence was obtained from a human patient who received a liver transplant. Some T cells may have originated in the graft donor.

CDR3 loop: CASSEEAGEDEQYF. The CDR3 nucleotides are TGCGCCAGCAGCGAAGAAGCGGGAGAAGACGAGCAGTACTTC. The chain combines TRBV5-1 with TRBJ2-7; 8 bases are a match to TRBD2. The CDR3 covers 14 residues. The trim removed 4 bases at V and 5 bases at J, leaving 8 bases unmatched. From germline, CDR1 is SGHRS and CDR2 YFSETQ.